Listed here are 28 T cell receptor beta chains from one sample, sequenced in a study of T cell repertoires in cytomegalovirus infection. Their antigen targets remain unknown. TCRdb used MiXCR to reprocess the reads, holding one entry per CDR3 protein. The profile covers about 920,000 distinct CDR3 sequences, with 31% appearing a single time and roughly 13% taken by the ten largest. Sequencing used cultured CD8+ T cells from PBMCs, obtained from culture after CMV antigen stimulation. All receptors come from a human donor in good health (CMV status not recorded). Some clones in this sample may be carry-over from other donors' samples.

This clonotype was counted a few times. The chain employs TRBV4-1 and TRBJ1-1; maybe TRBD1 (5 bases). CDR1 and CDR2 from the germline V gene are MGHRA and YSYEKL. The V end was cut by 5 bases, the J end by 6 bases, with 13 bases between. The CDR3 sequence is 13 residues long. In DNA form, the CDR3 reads TGCGCCAGCAGCGTCGGGGGAAGTCCTGAAGCTTTCTTT. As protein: CASSVGGSPEAFF.

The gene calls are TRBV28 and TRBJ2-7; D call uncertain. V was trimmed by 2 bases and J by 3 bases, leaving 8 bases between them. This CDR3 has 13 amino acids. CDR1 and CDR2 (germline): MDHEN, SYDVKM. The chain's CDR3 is CASSLTTNYEQYV. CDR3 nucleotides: TGTGCCAGCAGTTTAACAACGAACTACGAGCAGTACGTC.

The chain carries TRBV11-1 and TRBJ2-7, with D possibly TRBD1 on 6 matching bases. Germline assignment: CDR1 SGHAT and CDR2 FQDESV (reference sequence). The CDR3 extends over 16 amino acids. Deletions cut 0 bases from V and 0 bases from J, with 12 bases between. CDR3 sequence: CASSLARDKSSYEQYF. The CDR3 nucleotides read TGTGCCAGCAGCTTAGCCCGGGACAAGAGCTCCTACGAGCAGTACTTC.

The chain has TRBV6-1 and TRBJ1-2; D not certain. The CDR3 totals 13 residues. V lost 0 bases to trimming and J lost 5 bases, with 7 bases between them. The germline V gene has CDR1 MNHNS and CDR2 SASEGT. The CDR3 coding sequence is TGTGCCAGCAGTGAAGCGGGAAGATATGGCTACACCTTC. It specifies CASSEAGRYGYTF.

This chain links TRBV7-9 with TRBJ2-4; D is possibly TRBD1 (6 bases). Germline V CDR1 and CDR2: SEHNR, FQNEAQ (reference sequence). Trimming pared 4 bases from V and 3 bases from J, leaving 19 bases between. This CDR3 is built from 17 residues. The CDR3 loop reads CASSSTTQGLGKNIQYF. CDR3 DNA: TGTGCCAGCAGCTCGACTACCCAGGGGCTCGGCAAAAACATTCAGTACTTC.

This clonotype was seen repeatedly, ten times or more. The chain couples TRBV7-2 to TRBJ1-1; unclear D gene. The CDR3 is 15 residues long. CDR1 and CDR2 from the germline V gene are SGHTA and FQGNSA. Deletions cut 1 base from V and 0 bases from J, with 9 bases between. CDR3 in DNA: TGTGCCAGCAGCTTAGATAGTCAGATGAACACTGAAGCTTTCTTT. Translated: CASSLDSQMNTEAFF.

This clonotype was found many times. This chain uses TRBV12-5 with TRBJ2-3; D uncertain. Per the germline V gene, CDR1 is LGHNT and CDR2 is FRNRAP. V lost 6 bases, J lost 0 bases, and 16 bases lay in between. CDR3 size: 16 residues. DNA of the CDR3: TGTGCTAGTGGCTGGTCCTCAGGAAACAGCACAGATACGCAGTATTTT. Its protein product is CASGWSSGNSTDTQYF.

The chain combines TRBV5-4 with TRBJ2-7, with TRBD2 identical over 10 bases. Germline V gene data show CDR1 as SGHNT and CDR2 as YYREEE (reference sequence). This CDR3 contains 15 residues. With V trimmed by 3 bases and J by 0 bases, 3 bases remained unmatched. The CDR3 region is CASSSGLADSYEQYV. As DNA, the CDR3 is TGTGCCAGCAGCTCTGGACTAGCGGACTCCTACGAGCAGTACGTC.

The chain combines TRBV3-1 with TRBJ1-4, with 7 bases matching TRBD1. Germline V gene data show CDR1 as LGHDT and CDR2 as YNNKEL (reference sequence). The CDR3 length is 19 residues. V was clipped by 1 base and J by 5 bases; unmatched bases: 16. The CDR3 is CASSQGPGQETFVNEKLFF. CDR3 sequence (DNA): TGTGCCAGCAGCCAAGGGCCCGGACAGGAGACATTCGTGAATGAAAAACTGTTTTTT. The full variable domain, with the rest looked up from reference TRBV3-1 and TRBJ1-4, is DTAVSQTPKYLVTQMGNDKSIKCEQNLGHDTMYWYKQDSKKFLKIMFSYNNKELIINETVPNRFSPKSPDKAHLNLHINSLELGDSAVYFCASSQGPGQETFVNEKLFFGSGTQLSVL.

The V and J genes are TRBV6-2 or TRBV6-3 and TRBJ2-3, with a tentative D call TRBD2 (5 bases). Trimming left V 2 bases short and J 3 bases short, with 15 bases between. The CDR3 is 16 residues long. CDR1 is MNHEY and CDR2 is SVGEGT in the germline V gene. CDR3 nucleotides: TGTGCCAGCAGTTACGGTCGGGGAATCTTAACAGATACGCAGTATTTT. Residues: CASSYGRGILTDTQYF.

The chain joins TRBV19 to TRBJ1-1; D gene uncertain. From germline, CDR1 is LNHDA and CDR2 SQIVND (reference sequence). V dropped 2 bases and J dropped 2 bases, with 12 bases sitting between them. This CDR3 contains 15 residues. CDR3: CASSIRRYFNTEAFF. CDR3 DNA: TGTGCCAGTAGTATACGCCGATACTTTAACACTGAAGCTTTCTTT.

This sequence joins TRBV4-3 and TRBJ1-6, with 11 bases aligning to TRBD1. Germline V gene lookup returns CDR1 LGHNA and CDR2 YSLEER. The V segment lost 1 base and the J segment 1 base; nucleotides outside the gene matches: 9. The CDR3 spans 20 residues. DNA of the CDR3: TGCGCCAGCAGCCAAGGAGCGGGACAGGGGGTTGGATCCTATAATTCACCCCTCCACTTT. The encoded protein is CASSQGAGQGVGSYNSPLHF.

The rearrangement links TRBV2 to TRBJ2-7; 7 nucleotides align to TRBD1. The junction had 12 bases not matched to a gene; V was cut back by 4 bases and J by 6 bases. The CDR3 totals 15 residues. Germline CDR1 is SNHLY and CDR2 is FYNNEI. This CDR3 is CASSAEANRGPEQYF. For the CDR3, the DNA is TGTGCCAGCAGTGCCGAAGCAAACAGGGGCCCCGAGCAGTACTTC.

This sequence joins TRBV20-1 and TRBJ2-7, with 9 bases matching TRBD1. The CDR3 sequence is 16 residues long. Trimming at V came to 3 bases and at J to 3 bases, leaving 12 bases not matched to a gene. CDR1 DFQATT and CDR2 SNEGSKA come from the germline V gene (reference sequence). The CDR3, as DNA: TGCAGTGCTAGTGGGCCGGGACAGGGTGGATTCTACGAGCAGTACTTC. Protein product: CSASGPGQGGFYEQYF.

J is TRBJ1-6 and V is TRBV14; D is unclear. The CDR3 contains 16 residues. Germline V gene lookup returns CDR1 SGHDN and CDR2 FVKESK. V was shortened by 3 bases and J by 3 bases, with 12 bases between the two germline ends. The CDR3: CASSQIRVDYNSPLHF. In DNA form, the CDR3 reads TGTGCCAGCAGCCAGATCCGGGTCGACTATAATTCACCCCTCCACTTT. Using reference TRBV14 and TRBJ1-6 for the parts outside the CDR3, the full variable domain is EAGVTQFPSHSVIEKGQTVTLRCDPISGHDNLYWYRRVMGKEIKFLLHFVKESKQDESGMPNNRFLAERTGGTYSTLKVQPAELEDSGVYFCASSQIRVDYNSPLHFGNGTRLTVT.

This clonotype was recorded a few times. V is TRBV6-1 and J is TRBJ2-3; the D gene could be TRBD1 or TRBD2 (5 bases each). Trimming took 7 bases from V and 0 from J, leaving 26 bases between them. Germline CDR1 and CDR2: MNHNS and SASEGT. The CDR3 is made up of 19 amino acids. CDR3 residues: CASIIIPGPSDYSTDTQYF. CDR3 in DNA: TGTGCCAGCATCATAATCCCGGGACCTTCGGATTACAGCACAGATACGCAGTATTTT.

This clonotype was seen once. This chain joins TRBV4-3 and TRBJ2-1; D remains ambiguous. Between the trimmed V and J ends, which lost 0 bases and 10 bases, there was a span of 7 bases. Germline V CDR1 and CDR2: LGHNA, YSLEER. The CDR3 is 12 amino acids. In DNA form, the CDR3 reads TGCGCCAGCAGCCAAGATCACTCGGAGCAGTTCTTC. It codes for CASSQDHSEQFF.

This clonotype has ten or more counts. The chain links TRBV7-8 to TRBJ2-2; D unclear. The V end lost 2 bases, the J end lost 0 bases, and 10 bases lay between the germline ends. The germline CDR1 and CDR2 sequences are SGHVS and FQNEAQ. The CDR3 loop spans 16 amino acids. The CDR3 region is CASSLSREANTGELFF. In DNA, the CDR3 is TGTGCCAGCAGCTTAAGCCGAGAGGCGAACACCGGGGAGCTGTTTTTT.

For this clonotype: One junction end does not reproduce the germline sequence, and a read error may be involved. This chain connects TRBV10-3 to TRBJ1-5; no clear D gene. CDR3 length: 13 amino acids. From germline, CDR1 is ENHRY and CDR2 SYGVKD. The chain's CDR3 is CVISGVANQPQHF. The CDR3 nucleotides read TGTGTCATCAGTGGGGTCGCCAATCAGCCCCAGCATTTT.

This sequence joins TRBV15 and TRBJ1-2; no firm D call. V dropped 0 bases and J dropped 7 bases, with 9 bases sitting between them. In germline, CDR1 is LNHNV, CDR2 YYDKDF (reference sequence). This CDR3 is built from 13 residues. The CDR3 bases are TGTGCCACCAGCAGAGAAATGGGAAGTGGCTACACCTTC. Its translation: CATSREMGSGYTF.

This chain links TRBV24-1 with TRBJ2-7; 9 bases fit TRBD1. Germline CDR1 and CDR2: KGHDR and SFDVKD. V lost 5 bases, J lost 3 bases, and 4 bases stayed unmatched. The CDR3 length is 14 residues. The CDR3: CATSASGQGYEQYF. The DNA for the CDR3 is TGTGCCACCAGTGCCTCGGGACAGGGCTACGAGCAGTACTTC.

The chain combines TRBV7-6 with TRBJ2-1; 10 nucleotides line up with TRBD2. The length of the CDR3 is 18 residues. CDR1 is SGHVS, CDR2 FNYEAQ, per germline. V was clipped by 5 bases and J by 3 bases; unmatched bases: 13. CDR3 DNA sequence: TGTGCCAGCAGCCTAGGTCCCTCGGCTAGCGGGGGCTACAATGAGCAGTTCTTC. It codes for CASSLGPSASGGYNEQFF.

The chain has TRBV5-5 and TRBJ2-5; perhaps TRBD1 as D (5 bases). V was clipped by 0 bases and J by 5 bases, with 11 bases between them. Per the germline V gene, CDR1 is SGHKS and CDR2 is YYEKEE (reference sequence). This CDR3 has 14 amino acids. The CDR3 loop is CASSLEQGWETQYF. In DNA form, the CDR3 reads TGTGCCAGCAGCTTGGAGCAGGGTTGGGAGACCCAGTACTTC. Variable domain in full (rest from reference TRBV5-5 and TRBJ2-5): DAGVTQSPTHLIKTRGQQVTLRCSPISGHKSVSWYQQVLGQGPQFIFQYYEKEERGRGNFPDRFSARQFPNYSSELNVNALLLGDSALYLCASSLEQGWETQYFGPGTRLLVL.

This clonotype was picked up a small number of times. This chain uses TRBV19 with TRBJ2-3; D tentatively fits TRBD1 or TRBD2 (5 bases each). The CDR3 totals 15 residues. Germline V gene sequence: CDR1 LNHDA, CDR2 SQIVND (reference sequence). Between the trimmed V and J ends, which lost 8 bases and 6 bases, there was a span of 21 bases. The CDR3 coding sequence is TGTGCCAGTGCCCAGGGACGGGGATCGCGGGATACGCAGTATTTT. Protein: CASAQGRGSRDTQYF. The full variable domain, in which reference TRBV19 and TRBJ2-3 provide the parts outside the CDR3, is DGGITQSPKYLFRKEGQNVTLSCEQNLNHDAMYWYRQDPGQGLRLIYYSQIVNDFQKGDIAEGYSVSREKKESFPLTVTSAQKNPTAFYLCASAQGRGSRDTQYFGPGTRLTVL.

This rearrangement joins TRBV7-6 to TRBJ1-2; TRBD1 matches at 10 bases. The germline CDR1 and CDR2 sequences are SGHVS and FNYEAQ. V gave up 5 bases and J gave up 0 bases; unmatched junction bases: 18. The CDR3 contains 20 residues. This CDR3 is CASSDINSLGQGYTNYGYTF. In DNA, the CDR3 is TGTGCCAGCAGCGATATAAATAGTTTGGGACAGGGGTACACTAACTATGGCTACACCTTC.

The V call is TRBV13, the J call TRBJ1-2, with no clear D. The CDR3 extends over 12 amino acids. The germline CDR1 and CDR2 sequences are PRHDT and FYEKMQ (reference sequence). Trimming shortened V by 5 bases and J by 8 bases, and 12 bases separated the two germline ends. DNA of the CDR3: TGTGCCAGCAGCCTCATCTCGAGGGGCTACACCTTC. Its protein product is CASSLISRGYTF.

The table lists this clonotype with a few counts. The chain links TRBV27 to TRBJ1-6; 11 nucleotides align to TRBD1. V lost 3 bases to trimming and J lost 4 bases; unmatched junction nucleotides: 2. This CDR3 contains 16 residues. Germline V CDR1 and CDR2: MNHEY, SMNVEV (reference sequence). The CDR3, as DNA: TGTGCCAGCAGTTTTGGGACAGGGGGATATAATTCACCCCTCCACTTT. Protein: CASSFGTGGYNSPLHF.

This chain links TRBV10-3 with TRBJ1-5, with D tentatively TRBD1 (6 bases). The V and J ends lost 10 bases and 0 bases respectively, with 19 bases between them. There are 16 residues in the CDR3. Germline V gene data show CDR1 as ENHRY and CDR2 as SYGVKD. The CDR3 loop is CATGGHPDYSNQPQHF. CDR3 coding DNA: TGTGCCACTGGGGGCCATCCAGATTATAGCAATCAGCCCCAGCATTTT.